The clone carrying this T cell receptor (beta chain) occurred many times. What it binds is unknown. Trimming shortened V by 5 bases and J by 10 bases, and 11 bases separated the two germline ends. The CDR3 is 11 residues long. Using genomic DNA as the template, TCR beta VDJ and CDR3 profiling was carried out. From the reads, TCRdb called clonotypes with MiXCR, one entry per CDR3 protein. Here the sample spans roughly 80,000 distinct CDR3 sequences, approximately 46% being singletons. This specimen comes from a study of CD8+CD57+ T cells in acquired aplastic anemia. Study as a whole: Yields of DNA that came from sorted CD4+ and CD8+ cells averaged roughly 3.2 ug. CD4+ reads averaged about 9.9 million in healthy donors. General study points: Researchers reported that CD8+ Simpson's diversity was not significantly different in patients versus controls. Common to patients and controls were about 31 CD8+ CDR3 sequences.

Sequencing used sorted CD4+, CD8+, or CD8+CD57+ T cells (not recorded which) from PBMCs. This TCR came from a human donor in good health, serving as a control. V is TRBV12-3 or TRBV12-4 and J is TRBJ1-1; D is undetermined. In DNA, the CDR3 is TGTGCCAGCAGTCCTGTATCGGGAGCTTTCTTT. Its translation: CASSPVSGAFF.